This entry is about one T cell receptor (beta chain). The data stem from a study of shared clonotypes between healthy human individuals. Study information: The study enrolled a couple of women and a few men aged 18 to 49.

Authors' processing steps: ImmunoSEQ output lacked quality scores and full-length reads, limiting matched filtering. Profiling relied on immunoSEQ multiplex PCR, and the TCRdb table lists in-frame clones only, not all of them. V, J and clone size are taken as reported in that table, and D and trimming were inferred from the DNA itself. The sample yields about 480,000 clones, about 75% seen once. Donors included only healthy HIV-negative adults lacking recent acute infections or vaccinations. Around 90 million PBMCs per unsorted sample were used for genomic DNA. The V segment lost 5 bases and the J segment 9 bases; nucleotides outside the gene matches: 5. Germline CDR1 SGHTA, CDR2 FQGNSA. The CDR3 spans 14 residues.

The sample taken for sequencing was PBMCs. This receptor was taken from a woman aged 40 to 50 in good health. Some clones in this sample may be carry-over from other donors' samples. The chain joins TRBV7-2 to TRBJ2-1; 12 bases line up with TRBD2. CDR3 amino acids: CASSLGLAGTEQFF. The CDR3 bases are TGTGCCAGCAGCCTGGGACTAGCGGGTACTGAGCAGTTCTTC.